This T cell receptor (beta chain) came from a study of T cells expressing NK-cell markers. Study-level findings and limits: The CD3+CD56-NKG2C+ fraction of a few donors was also led by these clonotypes. The HCMV specificity of the expanded NKG2C+ T cell clones stayed unresolved.

About this clonotype itself: As yet, its antigen is unknown.

Reanalyzing the 5' RACE reads, TCRdb keeps one entry per CDR3 protein, without DNA. The sample has over 350,000 distinct CDR3 sequences; the top ten hold roughly 10%. Sequencing was done on a sample of blood T cells: a sorted CD56 or NKG2C T cell subset, CD4+ or CD8+ T cells, or bulk PBMC T cells (not recorded which). The clonotype comes from a woman aged 50 to 60 in good health.

This CDR3 reads CATSPTTGRAGELFF. This chain connects TRBV24-1 to TRBJ2-2; TCRdb selects TRBD1, and the lack of DNA leaves this call unchecked. Germline V CDR1 and CDR2: KGHDR, SFDVKD. The CDR3 is made up of 15 amino acids.